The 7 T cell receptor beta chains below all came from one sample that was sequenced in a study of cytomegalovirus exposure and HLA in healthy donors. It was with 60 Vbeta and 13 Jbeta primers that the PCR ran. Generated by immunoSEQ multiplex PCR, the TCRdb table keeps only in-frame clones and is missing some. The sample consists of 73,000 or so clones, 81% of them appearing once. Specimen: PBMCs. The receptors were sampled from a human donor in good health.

The CDR3 reads CASSHPPKGDTEAFF. In DNA form, the CDR3 reads TGCGCCAGCAGCCATCCCCCCAAGGGGGACACTGAAGCTTTCTTT. The chain combines TRBV4-1 with TRBJ1-1; a possible D gene is TRBD1 (6 bases). The CDR3 is made up of 15 amino acids. CDR1 and CDR2 from the germline V gene are MGHRA and YSYEKL. The V end was cut by 3 bases, the J end by 3 bases, with 14 bases between.

CDR3 amino acids: CASSLLPGQGPVGYTF. The CDR3 DNA sequence: TGTGCCAGCAGCTTACTTCCGGGACAGGGGCCTGTTGGCTACACCTTC. This sequence joins TRBV5-5 and TRBJ1-2, with TRBD1 identical over 10 bases. The V gene's germline CDR1 is SGHKS and CDR2 YYEKEE (reference sequence). The CDR3 runs 16 residues. The V and J ends lost 2 bases and 7 bases, in that order; junction bases with no gene match: 11.

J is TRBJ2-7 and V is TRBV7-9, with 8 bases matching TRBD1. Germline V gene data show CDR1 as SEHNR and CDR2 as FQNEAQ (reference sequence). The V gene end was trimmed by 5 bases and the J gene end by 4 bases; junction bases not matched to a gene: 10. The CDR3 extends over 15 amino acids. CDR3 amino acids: CASSKSGQGSYEQYF. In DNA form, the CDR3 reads TGTGCCAGCAGCAAATCTGGACAGGGATCGTACGAGCAGTACTTC.

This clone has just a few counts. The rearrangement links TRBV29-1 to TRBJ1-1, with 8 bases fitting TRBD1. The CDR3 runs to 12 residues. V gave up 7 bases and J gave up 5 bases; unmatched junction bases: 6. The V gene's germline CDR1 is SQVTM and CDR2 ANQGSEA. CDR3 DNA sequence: TGCAGCGCGGGGAGACAGGGGACTGAAGCTTTCTTT. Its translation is CSAGRQGTEAFF.

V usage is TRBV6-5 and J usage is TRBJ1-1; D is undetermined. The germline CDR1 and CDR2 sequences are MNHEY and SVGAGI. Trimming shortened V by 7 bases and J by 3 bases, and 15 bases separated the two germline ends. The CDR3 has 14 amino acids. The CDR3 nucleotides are TGTGCCAGCACTCTAGGTCCGGGAGACACTGAAGCTTTCTTT. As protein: CASTLGPGDTEAFF.

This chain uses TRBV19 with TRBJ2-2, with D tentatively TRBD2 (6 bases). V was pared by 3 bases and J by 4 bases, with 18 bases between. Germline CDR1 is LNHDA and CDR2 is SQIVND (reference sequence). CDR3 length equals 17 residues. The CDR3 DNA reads TGTGCCAGTAGTATCGGAGTTGGGACTCTGGGCACCGGGGAGCTGTTTTTT. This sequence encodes CASSIGVGTLGTGELFF.

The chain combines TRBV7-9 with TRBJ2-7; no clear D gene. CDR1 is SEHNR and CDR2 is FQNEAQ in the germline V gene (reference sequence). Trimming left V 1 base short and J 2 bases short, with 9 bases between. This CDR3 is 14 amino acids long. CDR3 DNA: TGTGCCAGCAGCTTAGGCAGGCAAACCTACGAGCAGTACTTC. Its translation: CASSLGRQTYEQYF.